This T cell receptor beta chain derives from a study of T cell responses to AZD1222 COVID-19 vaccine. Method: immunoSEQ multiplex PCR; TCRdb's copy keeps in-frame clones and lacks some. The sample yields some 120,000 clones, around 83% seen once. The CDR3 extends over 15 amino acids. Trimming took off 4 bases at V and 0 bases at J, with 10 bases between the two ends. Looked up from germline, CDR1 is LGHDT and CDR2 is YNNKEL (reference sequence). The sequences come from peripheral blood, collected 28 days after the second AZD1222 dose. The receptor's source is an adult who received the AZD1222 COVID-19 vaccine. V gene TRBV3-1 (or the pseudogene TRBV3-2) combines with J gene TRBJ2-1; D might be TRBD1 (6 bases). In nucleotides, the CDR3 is TGTGCCAGCAGCCCAGGGGATTACTCCTACAATGAGCAGTTCTTC. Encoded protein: CASSPGDYSYNEQFF.